A single sample gave rise to the 13 T cell receptor beta chains below, sequenced in a study of blood T cell repertoires in COVID-19. Clones were read by immunoSEQ multiplex PCR, and TCRdb kept only the in-frame ones, dropping some. The data contain hundreds of thousands of clones, under 95% of them singletons. Sequencing was done on a sample of peripheral blood. All receptors derive from a young woman who had recovered from COVID-19.

The rearrangement links TRBV5-5 to TRBJ2-1; TRBD2 agrees at 9 bases. This CDR3 is built from 14 residues. Germline V gene lookup returns CDR1 SGHKS and CDR2 YYEKEE (reference sequence). The ends lost 0 bases at V and 7 bases at J; junction bases unmatched: 2. The CDR3 region has the DNA TGTGCCAGCAGCTTGGTCCTAGCGGGAAATGAGCAGTTCTTC. It is translated as CASSLVLAGNEQFF.

The chain employs TRBV27 and TRBJ2-1, with TRBD2 matching 8 bases. CDR3 length equals 15 residues. Looked up from germline, CDR1 is MNHEY and CDR2 is SMNVEV (reference sequence). V lost 4 bases, J lost 4 bases, and 6 bases stayed unmatched. The CDR3 coding sequence is TGTGCCAGCAGTTCGAGCGGGAGATTGTACAATGAGCAGTTCTTC. The encoded protein is CASSSSGRLYNEQFF.

The rearrangement joins TRBV5-8 to TRBJ2-1; 7 nucleotides agree with TRBD2. V was pared by 3 bases and J by 1 base, with 10 bases of the junction left unmatched. The length of the CDR3 is 17 residues. CDR1 SGHTS and CDR2 YDEGEE come from the germline V gene. For the CDR3, the DNA is TGTGCCAGCAGCTACCGGGAGGCAGGGAGATCCTACAATGAGCAGTTCTTC. Amino acid sequence: CASSYREAGRSYNEQFF.

This CDR3 is CASSEPTDYGYTF. Written as DNA, the CDR3 is TGTGCCAGCAGTGAACCAACGGACTATGGCTACACCTTC. The V gene is TRBV2, the J gene TRBJ1-2, with D unresolved. V was shortened by 2 bases and J by 3 bases, with 7 bases between the two germline ends. The length of the CDR3 is 13 residues. CDR1 is SNHLY and CDR2 is FYNNEI in the germline V gene.

This clone has only one observation. The chain has TRBV4-3 and TRBJ2-6; 11 nucleotides align to TRBD1. V was clipped by 1 base and J by 4 bases; unmatched bases: 3. This CDR3 region has 17 residues. The germline gives CDR1 LGHNA, CDR2 YSLEER. The CDR3 protein is CASSQGGQGDGANVLTF. The CDR3 bases are TGCGCCAGCAGCCAAGGGGGACAGGGGGACGGGGCCAACGTCCTGACTTTC.

The chain recombines TRBV18 with TRBJ1-6, with a possible D match to TRBD1 (5 bases). The CDR3 has 14 amino acids. Germline-derived CDR1 and CDR2 are KGHSH and LQKENI. V was shortened by 4 bases and J by 7 bases, with 11 bases between the two germline ends. The DNA for the CDR3 is TGTGCCAGCTCACTCCGGCAGGGAAATTCACCCCTCCACTTT. Protein: CASSLRQGNSPLHF.

The rearrangement links TRBV6-5 to TRBJ2-7; D perhaps matches TRBD1 (6 bases). Trimming left V 9 bases short and J 4 bases short, with 16 bases between. Germline lookup yields CDR1 MNHEY and CDR2 SVGAGI. This CDR3 is 13 amino acids long. The CDR3 sequence: CASSRGTIYEQYV. The CDR3 DNA follows: TGTGCCAGTAGTAGGGGGACCATTTACGAGCAGTACGTC.

The V and J genes are TRBV6-2 or TRBV6-3 and TRBJ1-1; maybe TRBD1 (5 bases). Deletions cut 0 bases from V and 13 bases from J, with 15 bases between. This CDR3 is 13 amino acids long. CDR1 is MNHEY and CDR2 is SVGEGT in the germline V gene. CDR3 bases: TGTGCCAGCAGTTACTCGAAGGGGACTCTTTATTTCTTT. Encoded protein: CASSYSKGTLYFF.

The chain is built from TRBV6-1 and TRBJ1-2; no definite D call. With 1 base removed from V and 2 bases from J, the gap between germline ends came to 11 bases. CDR3 length equals 15 residues. CDR1 and CDR2 from the germline V gene are MNHNS and SASEGT. CDR3 region: CASSEEAGGNYGYTF. CDR3 DNA: TGTGCCAGCAGTGAAGAGGCAGGCGGGAACTATGGCTACACCTTC.

This chain connects TRBV7-9 to TRBJ1-6, with a tentative D call TRBD1 (6 bases). CDR3 length equals 15 residues. V lost 5 bases, J lost 6 bases, and 14 bases lay in between. In germline, CDR1 is SEHNR, CDR2 FQNEAQ (reference sequence). CDR3 amino acids: CASSARQDPNSPLHF. The CDR3 DNA is TGTGCCAGCAGCGCCCGACAGGACCCTAATTCACCCCTCCACTTT.

The chain's CDR3 is CASSFGTGSYEQYV. DNA for the CDR3: TGTGCCAGCAGCTTTGGGACAGGATCCTACGAGCAGTACGTC. V usage is TRBV11-2 and J usage is TRBJ2-7; 8 bases map to TRBD1. The CDR3 has 14 amino acids. With 3 bases clipped from V and 1 base from J, the junction kept 2 bases outside the gene matches. Per germline, CDR1 SGHAT and CDR2 FQNNGV.

The chain is built from TRBV13 and TRBJ1-2; no definite D call. The CDR3 spans 12 residues. The germline V and J ends were trimmed by 3 bases and 0 bases, with 2 bases remaining between them. Germline lookup yields CDR1 PRHDT and CDR2 FYEKMQ (reference sequence). CDR3 DNA sequence: TGTGCCAGCAGCTTTACTAACTATGGCTACACCTTC. Protein sequence: CASSFTNYGYTF.

The chain couples TRBV29-1 to TRBJ1-2; maybe TRBD1 (6 bases). Trimming pared 4 bases from V and 6 bases from J, leaving 6 bases between. Per germline, CDR1 SQVTM and CDR2 ANQGSEA. The CDR3 is 10 residues long. CDR3 protein: CSVGQDGYTF. DNA for the CDR3: TGCAGCGTTGGACAGGATGGCTACACCTTC.